These T cell receptor beta chains were read from a single sample in a study of T cells in Graves' hyperthyroidism and ophthalmopathy. TCRdb recomputed calls from the multiplex PCR reads with MiXCR, one row per CDR3 protein. The table lists hundreds of thousands of distinct CDR3 sequences, around 15% of them singletons. The sample comprised blood. The receptors shown here come from a woman between 45 and 65 years old with Graves' ophthalmopathy. CDR3s include the opening cysteine and the closing phenylalanine or tryptophan. The D gene is left open where the match is weak. Some rows have no size entry. The others give once, few or many, or a class for an expanded clone.

D: NA; J: TRBJ2-5; size: many; V: TRBV11-3; length: 16; DNA: TGTGCCAGCAGCTCCCCAATTACGCCAGACATCGAGACCCAGTACTTC; CDR3: CASSSPITPDIETQYF
D: TRBD2; J: TRBJ2-1; size: many; V: TRBV2; length: 15; DNA: TGTGCCAGCACAAATCTAGCGGGAGGCTACAATGAGCAGTTCTTC; CDR3: CASTNLAGGYNEQFF
D: NA; J: TRBJ1-1; size: NA; V: TRBV27; length: 14; DNA: TGTGCCAGCAGACCGGACAGCCATACCACTGAAGCTTTCTTT; CDR3: CASRPDSHTTEAFF
D: NA; J: TRBJ2-7; size: many; V: TRBV28; length: 14; DNA: TGTGCCAGCAGTTCGGGGCAGCGAACCTACGAGCAGTACTTC; CDR3: CASSSGQRTYEQYF
D: NA; J: TRBJ1-1; size: NA; V: TRBV12-3/TRBV12-4; length: 12; DNA: TGTGCCAGCATGAGGGGGTTCACTGAAGCTCTCTTT; CDR3: CASMRGFTEALF
D: NA; J: TRBJ2-5; size: NA; V: TRBV7-9; length: 15; DNA: TGTGCCAGCAGCCTGAACAGGGTTGGGCAAGAGACCCAGTACTTC; CDR3: CASSLNRVGQETQYF
D: TRBD2; J: TRBJ2-3; size: NA; V: TRBV19; length: 19; DNA: TGTGCCAGTAGTATATTGGGACCTGGTTCGAGCGGGGGCACAGATACGCAGTATTTT; CDR3: CASSILGPGSSGGTDTQYF
D: TRBD2; J: TRBJ2-3; size: few; V: TRBV5-4; length: 17; DNA: TGTGCCAGCAGCTTGGAGTTTAAGCGGGAATCCACAGATACGCAGTATTTT; CDR3: CASSLEFKRESTDTQYF
D: TRBD1; J: TRBJ2-7; size: few; V: TRBV6-2/TRBV6-3; length: 15; DNA: TGTGCCAGCAGTTCCGGACAGGGAATCCCCTACGAGCAGTACTTC; CDR3: CASSSGQGIPYEQYF
D: TRBD1; J: TRBJ1-4; size: few; V: TRBV7-8; length: 15; DNA: TGTGCCAGCAGCTTAGGTTTGGGACAGGGGATACAACTGTTTTTT; CDR3: CASSLGLGQGIQLFF
D: TRBD1; J: TRBJ1-1; size: many; V: TRBV5-1; length: 18; DNA: TGCGCCAGCAGCTTGGCCATAGGGGGACAGGGGTCGGACACTGAAGCTTTCTTT; CDR3: CASSLAIGGQGSDTEAFF
D: TRBD2; J: TRBJ2-5; size: many; V: TRBV20-1; length: 14; DNA: TGCAGTGCTAGAGAGACTAGCTTCCGGGAGACCCAGTACTTC; CDR3: CSARETSFRETQYF
D: NA; J: TRBJ1-2; size: many; V: TRBV3-1; length: 14; DNA: TGTGCCAGCAGCCGCACTGTGGGAGTTTCCGGCTACACCTTC; CDR3: CASSRTVGVSGYTF
D: NA; J: TRBJ2-7; size: many; V: TRBV20-1; length: 12; DNA: TGCAGTGCCAACGTCGCCTCCTACGAGCAGTACTTC; CDR3: CSANVASYEQYF
D: NA; J: TRBJ2-3; size: once; V: TRBV9; length: 17; DNA: TGTGCCAGCAGCTTCACCCCCTGGGGGAGCGGCACAGATACGCAGTATTTT; CDR3: CASSFTPWGSGTDTQYF
D: NA; J: TRBJ1-1; size: many; V: TRBV6-1; length: 13; DNA: TGTGCCAGCAGTAGGATTATGAACACTGAAGCTTTCTTT; CDR3: CASSRIMNTEAFF
D: NA; J: TRBJ2-3; size: many; V: TRBV7-9; length: 14; DNA: TGTGCCAGCAGCTTAGCGGGGGGCGCAGATACGCAGTATTTT; CDR3: CASSLAGGADTQYF
D: NA; J: TRBJ2-5; size: many; V: TRBV28; length: 13; DNA: TGTGCCAGCAGTTTTGTTCTGGTCGAGACCCAGTACTTC; CDR3: CASSFVLVETQYF
D: NA; J: TRBJ1-1; size: many; V: TRBV6-2/TRBV6-3; length: 13; DNA: TGTGCCAGTTGGACAGCTATGAACACTGAAGCTTTCTTT; CDR3: CASWTAMNTEAFF
D: NA; J: TRBJ1-5; size: many; V: TRBV12-3/TRBV12-4; length: 16; DNA: TGTGCCAGCAGTTTAGAGACAGGTCCTTCGGGTCAGCCCCAGCATTTT; CDR3: CASSLETGPSGQPQHF
D: NA; J: TRBJ1-1; size: many; V: TRBV11-2; length: 16; DNA: TGTGCCAGCGGGGGGGGCCGAGGCGCCAAGAACACTGAAGCTTTCTTT; CDR3: CASGGGRGAKNTEAFF
D: NA; J: TRBJ1-1; size: few; V: TRBV20-1; length: 15; DNA: TGCAGTGCTAGGAAAGCCGGGACACTTAACACTGAAGCTTTCTTT; CDR3: CSARKAGTLNTEAFF
D: TRBD1; J: TRBJ2-1; size: many; V: TRBV2; length: 18; DNA: TGTGCCAGCAGTGCAACCATTGACAGGGGACTCCAATACAATGAGCAGTTCTTC; CDR3: CASSATIDRGLQYNEQFF
D: NA; J: TRBJ2-1; size: NA; V: TRBV6-6; length: 15; DNA: TGTGCCAGCAGTTACGGGGGGCGGAACAGCGATGAGCAGTTCTTC; CDR3: CASSYGGRNSDEQFF
D: NA; J: TRBJ1-6; size: NA; V: TRBV30; length: 16; DNA: TGTGCCTGGAGTAGGCGCCGGAGCTCCTATAATTCACCCCTCCACTTT; CDR3: CAWSRRRSSYNSPLHF
D: NA; J: TRBJ2-7; size: many; V: TRBV9; length: 14; DNA: TGTGCCAGCAGCGCTCAGGGTTCAAGCTACGAGCAGTACTTC; CDR3: CASSAQGSSYEQYF
D: TRBD1; J: TRBJ1-5; size: many; V: TRBV2; length: 19; DNA: TGTGCCAGCAGTGAAGCGTGGTGGCAGGGGGCAGGTAGCAATCAGCCCCAGCATTTT; CDR3: CASSEAWWQGAGSNQPQHF
D: NA; J: TRBJ2-5; size: many; V: TRBV28; length: 16; DNA: TGTGCCAGCAGTTTATACGTAGGCAGTGCGGAAGAGACCCAGTACTTC; CDR3: CASSLYVGSAEETQYF
D: TRBD2; J: TRBJ2-5; size: many; V: TRBV7-9; length: 15; DNA: TGTGCCAGCAGCCCACTAGCGGGAGCTATGGAGACCCAGTACTTC; CDR3: CASSPLAGAMETQYF
D: TRBD1; J: TRBJ1-5; size: many; V: TRBV6-2/TRBV6-3; length: 14; DNA: TGTGCCAGCACCACGGGACAGGGAAATCAGCCCCAGCATTTT; CDR3: CASTTGQGNQPQHF
D: TRBD2; J: TRBJ2-2; size: once; V: TRBV2; length: 17; DNA: TGTGCCAGCAGGCGGACTAGCGGGAGTCCGGTGACCGGGGAGCTGTTTTTT; CDR3: CASRRTSGSPVTGELFF
D: TRBD2; J: TRBJ2-1; size: NA; V: TRBV7-9; length: 16; DNA: TGTGCCAGCAGCTTAGTCGGCCTAGCGGGTGCCAATGAGCAGTTCTTC; CDR3: CASSLVGLAGANEQFF
D: TRBD1; J: TRBJ2-7; size: many; V: TRBV6-1; length: 15; DNA: TGTGCCAGCAGTGTCCTAGGACAGGCTACCTACGAGCAGTACTTC; CDR3: CASSVLGQATYEQYF
D: TRBD2; J: TRBJ2-1; size: many; V: TRBV12-3/TRBV12-4; length: 14; DNA: TGTGCCAGCAGTTTTTGGCGGGAGTACGGTGAGCAGTTCTTC; CDR3: CASSFWREYGEQFF
D: NA; J: TRBJ1-1; size: many; V: TRBV29-1; length: 12; DNA: TGCAGCGTTGAATGGGGGGGGACTGAAGCTTTCTTT; CDR3: CSVEWGGTEAFF
D: TRBD1; J: TRBJ1-2; size: many; V: TRBV27; length: 15; DNA: TGTGCCAGCAGACCAGGGACAGGATATAACTATGGCTACACCTTC; CDR3: CASRPGTGYNYGYTF
D: TRBD2; J: TRBJ2-1; size: few; V: TRBV20-1; length: 17; DNA: TGCAGTGCTAGAGAAAATGTGGCGGGAGGGGCTATCTATGAGCAGTTCTTC; CDR3: CSARENVAGGAIYEQFF
D: NA; J: TRBJ1-2; size: few; V: TRBV25-1; length: 15; DNA: TGTGCCAGCAGTGAAGGGGGGGGGTCAGGGCTGAGTTACACCTTC; CDR3: CASSEGGGSGLSYTF
D: TRBD1; J: TRBJ2-5; size: few; V: TRBV30; length: 16; DNA: TGTGCCTTATCGGTACTCCGGGACAGGGGAGGAGAGACCCAGTACTTC; CDR3: CALSVLRDRGGETQYF
D: NA; J: TRBJ2-2; size: many; V: TRBV7-2; length: 15; DNA: TGTGCCAGCAGCTTAGTTTTGGGAGCCCCCGGGGAGCTGTTTTTT; CDR3: CASSLVLGAPGELFF
D: TRBD1; J: TRBJ2-7; size: many; V: TRBV7-2; length: 15; DNA: TGTGCCAGCAGCCGACCGGGACAGGGGCTCTACGAGCAGTACTTC; CDR3: CASSRPGQGLYEQYF
D: NA; J: TRBJ2-7; size: many; V: TRBV12-3/TRBV12-4; length: 13; DNA: TGTGCCAGCAGCCTTCGACTGCCCTACGAGCAGTACTTC; CDR3: CASSLRLPYEQYF
D: TRBD2; J: TRBJ2-1; size: NA; V: TRBV20-1; length: 15; DNA: TGCAGTGCTCCAAAGACTAGCGGGAGTGGCAATGAGCAGTTCTTC; CDR3: CSAPKTSGSGNEQFF
D: NA; J: TRBJ2-7; size: many; V: TRBV11-2; length: 10; DNA: TGTGCCAGCAGTGACTACGAGCAGTACTTC; CDR3: CASSDYEQYF
D: NA; J: TRBJ2-5; size: few; V: TRBV7-9; length: 16; DNA: TGTGCCAGCAGCTCCGGACAGTCAAACTACCAAGAGACCCAGTACTTC; CDR3: CASSSGQSNYQETQYF
D: NA; J: TRBJ2-1; size: many; V: TRBV7-9; length: 12; DNA: TGTGCCAGCAGCTTAGTTGGTGCTGAGCAGTTCTTC; CDR3: CASSLVGAEQFF